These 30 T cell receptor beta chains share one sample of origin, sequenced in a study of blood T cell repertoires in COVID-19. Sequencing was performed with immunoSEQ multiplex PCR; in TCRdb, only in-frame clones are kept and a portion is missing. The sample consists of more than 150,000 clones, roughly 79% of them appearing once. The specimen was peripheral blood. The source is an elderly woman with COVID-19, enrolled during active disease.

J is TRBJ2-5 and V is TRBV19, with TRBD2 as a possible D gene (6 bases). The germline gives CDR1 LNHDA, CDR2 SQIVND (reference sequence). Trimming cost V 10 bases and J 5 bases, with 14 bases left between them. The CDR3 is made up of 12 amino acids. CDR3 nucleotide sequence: TGTGCCACGGGGGAGGCCAAGGAGACCCAGTACTTC. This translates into CATGEAKETQYF.

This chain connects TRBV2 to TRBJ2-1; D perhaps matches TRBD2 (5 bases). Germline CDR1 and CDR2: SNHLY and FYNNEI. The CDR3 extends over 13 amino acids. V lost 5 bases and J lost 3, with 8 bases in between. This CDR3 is CASSPRDYNEQFF. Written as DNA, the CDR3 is TGTGCCAGCAGTCCCCGGGACTACAATGAGCAGTTCTTC. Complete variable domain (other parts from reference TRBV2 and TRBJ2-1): EPEVTQTPSHQVTQMGQEVILRCVPISNHLYFYWYRQILGQKVEFLVSFYNNEISEKSEIFDDQFSVERPDGSNFTLKIRSTKLEDSAMYFCASSPRDYNEQFFGPGTRLTVL.

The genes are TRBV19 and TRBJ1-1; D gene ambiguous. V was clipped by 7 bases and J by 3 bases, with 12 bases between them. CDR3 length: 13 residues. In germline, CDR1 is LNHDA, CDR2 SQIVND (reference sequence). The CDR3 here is CASMLFGDTEAFF. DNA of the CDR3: TGTGCCAGTATGTTATTCGGGGACACTGAAGCTTTCTTT.

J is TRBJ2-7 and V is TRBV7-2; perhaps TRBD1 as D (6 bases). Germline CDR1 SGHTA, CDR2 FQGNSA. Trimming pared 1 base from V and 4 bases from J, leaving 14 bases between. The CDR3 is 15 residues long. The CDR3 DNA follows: TGTGCCAGCAGCTTAGAGGTTACAGGGAATTACGAGCAGTACTTC. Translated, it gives CASSLEVTGNYEQYF.

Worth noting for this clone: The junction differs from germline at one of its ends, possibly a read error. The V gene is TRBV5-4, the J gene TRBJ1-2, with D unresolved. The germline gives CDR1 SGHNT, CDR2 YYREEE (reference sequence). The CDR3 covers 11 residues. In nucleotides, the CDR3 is TGTGCCAGCAGCAACGGGGATCCCCCGGACTTC. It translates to CASSNGDPPDF.

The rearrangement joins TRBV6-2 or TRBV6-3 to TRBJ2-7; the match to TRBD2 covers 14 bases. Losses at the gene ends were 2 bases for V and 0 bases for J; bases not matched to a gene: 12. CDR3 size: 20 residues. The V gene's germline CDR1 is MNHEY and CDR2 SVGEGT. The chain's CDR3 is CASSYDETGLAGASSYEQYF. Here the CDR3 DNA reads TGTGCCAGCAGTTACGACGAAACGGGACTAGCGGGGGCGTCCTCCTACGAGCAGTACTTC.

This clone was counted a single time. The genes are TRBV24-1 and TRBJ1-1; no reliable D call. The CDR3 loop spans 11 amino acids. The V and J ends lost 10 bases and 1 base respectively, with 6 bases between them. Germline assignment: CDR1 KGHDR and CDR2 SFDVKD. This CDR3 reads CATRQNTEAFF. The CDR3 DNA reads TGTGCCACTAGACAGAACACTGAAGCTTTCTTT.

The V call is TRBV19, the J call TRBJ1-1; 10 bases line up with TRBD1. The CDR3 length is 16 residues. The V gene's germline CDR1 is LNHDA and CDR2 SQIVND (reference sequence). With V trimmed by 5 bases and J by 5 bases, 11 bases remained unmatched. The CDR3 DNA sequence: TGTGCCAGTAGTCCCCTCGGACAGGGGGGAAGGACTGAAGCTTTCTTT. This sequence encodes CASSPLGQGGRTEAFF. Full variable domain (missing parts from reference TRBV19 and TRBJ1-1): DGGITQSPKYLFRKEGQNVTLSCEQNLNHDAMYWYRQDPGQGLRLIYYSQIVNDFQKGDIAEGYSVSREKKESFPLTVTSAQKNPTAFYLCASSPLGQGGRTEAFFGQGTRLTVV.

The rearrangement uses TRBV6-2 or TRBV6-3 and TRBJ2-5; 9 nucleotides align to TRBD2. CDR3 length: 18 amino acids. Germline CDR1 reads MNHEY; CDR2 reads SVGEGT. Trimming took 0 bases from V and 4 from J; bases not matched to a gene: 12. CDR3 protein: CASSYSPFDLAGAETQYF. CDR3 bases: TGTGCCAGCAGTTACTCGCCGTTTGACTTAGCGGGGGCAGAGACCCAGTACTTC.

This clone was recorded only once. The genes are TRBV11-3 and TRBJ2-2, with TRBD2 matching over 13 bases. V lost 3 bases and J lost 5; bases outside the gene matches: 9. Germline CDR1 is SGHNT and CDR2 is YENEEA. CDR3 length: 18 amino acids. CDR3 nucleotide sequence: TGTGCCAGCAGCTTCCGACTAACTAGCGGGGGGGCAACCGGGGAGCTGTTTTTT. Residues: CASSFRLTSGGATGELFF.

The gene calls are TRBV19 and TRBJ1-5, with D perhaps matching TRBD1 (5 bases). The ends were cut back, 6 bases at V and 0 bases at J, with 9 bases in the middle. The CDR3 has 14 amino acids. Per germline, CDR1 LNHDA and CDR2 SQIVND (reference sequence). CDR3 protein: CASRGDYSNQPQHF. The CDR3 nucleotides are TGTGCCAGTAGAGGGGATTATAGCAATCAGCCCCAGCATTTT.

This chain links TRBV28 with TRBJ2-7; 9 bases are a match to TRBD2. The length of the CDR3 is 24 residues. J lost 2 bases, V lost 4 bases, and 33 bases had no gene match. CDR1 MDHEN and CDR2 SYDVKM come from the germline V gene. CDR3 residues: CASSSVLIGLAGIKGGNKTYEQYF. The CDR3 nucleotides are TGTGCCAGCAGTTCGGTCCTCATTGGGCTAGCGGGGATTAAAGGCGGTAATAAAACCTACGAGCAGTACTTC. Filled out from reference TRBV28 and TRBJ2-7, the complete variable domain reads DVKVTQSSRYLVKRTGEKVFLECVQDMDHENMFWYRQDPGLGLRLIYFSYDVKMKEKGDIPEGYSVSREKKERFSLILESASTNQTSMYLCASSSVLIGLAGIKGGNKTYEQYFGPGTRLTVT.

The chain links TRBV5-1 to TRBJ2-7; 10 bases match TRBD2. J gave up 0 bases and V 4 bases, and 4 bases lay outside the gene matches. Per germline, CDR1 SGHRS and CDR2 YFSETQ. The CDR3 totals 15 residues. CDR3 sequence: CASSILAGSSYEQYF. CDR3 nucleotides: TGCGCCAGCAGCATACTAGCGGGAAGCTCCTACGAGCAGTACTTC.

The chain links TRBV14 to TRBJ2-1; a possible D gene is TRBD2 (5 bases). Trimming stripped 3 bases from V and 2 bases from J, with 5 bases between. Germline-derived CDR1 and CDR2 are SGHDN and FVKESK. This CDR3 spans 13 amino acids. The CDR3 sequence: CASSHGTYNEQFF. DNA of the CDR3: TGTGCCAGCAGCCACGGGACCTACAATGAGCAGTTCTTC.

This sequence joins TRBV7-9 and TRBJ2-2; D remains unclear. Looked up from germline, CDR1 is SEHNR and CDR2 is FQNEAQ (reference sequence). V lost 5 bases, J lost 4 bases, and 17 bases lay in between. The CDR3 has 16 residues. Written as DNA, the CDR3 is TGTGCCAGCAGCCCCATTTCAGGCCGGATCACCGGGGAGCTGTTTTTT. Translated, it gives CASSPISGRITGELFF.

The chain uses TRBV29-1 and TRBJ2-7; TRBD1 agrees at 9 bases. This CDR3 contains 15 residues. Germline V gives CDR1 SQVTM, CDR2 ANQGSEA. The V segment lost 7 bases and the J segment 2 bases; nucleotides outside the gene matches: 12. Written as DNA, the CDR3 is TGCAGCGCTTTAGGAACCGGGACAGGGACCTACGAGCAGTACTTC. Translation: CSALGTGTGTYEQYF.

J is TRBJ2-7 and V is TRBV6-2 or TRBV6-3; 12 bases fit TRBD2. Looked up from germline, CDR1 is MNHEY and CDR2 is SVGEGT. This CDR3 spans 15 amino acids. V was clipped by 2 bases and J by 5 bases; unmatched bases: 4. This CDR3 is CASSYPSGGAHEQYF. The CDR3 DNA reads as TGTGCCAGCAGTTACCCTAGCGGGGGGGCCCACGAGCAGTACTTC.

CDR3 nucleotides: TGTGCCAGCCAGGACTCCCGAAGGAGCTCCTACGAGCAGTACTTC. Its protein is CASQDSRRSSYEQYF. V usage is TRBV25-1 and J usage is TRBJ2-7, with a tentative D call TRBD2 (5 bases). The CDR3 runs to 15 residues. The V gene's germline CDR1 is MGHDK and CDR2 SYGVNS. Trimming stripped 8 bases from V and 0 bases from J, with 17 bases between.

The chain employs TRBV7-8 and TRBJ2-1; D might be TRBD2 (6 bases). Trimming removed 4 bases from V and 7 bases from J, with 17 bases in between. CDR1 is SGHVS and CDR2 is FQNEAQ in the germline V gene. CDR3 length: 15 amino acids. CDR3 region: CASSSREHLWNEQFF. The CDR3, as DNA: TGTGCCAGCAGCTCCCGGGAGCACCTTTGGAATGAGCAGTTCTTC.

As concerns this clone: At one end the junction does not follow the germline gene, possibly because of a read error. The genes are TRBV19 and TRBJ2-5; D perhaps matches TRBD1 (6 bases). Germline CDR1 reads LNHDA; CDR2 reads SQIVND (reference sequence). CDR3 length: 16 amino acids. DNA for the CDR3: TGTGCCAGTAGCCACCCCCAGGGGTGGGGTGTCGAGACTCAGTACTTC. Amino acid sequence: CASSHPQGWGVETQYF.

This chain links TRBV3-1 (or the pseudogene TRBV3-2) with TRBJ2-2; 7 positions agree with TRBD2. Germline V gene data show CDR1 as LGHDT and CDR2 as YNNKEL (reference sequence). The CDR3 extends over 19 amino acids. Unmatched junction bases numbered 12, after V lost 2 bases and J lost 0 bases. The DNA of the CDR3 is TGTGCCAGCAGCCAAAAGGGGAGGGCCCTTACTCCGAACACCGGGGAGCTGTTTTTT. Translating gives CASSQKGRALTPNTGELFF.

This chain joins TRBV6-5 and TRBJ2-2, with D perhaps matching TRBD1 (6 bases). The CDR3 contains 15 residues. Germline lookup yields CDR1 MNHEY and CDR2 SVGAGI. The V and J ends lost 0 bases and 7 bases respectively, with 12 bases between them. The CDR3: CASSYSRGRGGELFF. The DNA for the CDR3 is TGTGCCAGCAGTTACTCGAGGGGGAGAGGCGGGGAGCTGTTTTTT.

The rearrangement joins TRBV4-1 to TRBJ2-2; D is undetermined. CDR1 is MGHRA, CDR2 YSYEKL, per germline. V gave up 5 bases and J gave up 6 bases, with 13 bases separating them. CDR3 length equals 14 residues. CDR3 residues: CASSLTMDSGELFF. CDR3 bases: TGCGCCAGCAGCTTGACAATGGATTCCGGGGAGCTGTTTTTT.

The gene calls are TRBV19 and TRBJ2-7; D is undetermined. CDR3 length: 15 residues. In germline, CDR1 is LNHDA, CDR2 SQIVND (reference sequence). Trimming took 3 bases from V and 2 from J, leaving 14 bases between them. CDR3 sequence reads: CASSISWVGAYEQYF. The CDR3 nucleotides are TGTGCCAGTAGTATTAGCTGGGTCGGAGCCTACGAGCAGTACTTC. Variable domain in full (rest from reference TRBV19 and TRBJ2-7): DGGITQSPKYLFRKEGQNVTLSCEQNLNHDAMYWYRQDPGQGLRLIYYSQIVNDFQKGDIAEGYSVSREKKESFPLTVTSAQKNPTAFYLCASSISWVGAYEQYFGPGTRLTVT.

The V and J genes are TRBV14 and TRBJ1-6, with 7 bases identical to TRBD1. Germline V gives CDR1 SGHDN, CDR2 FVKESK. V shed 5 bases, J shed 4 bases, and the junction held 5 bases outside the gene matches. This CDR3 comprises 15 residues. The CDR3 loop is CASSGWTGYNSPLHF. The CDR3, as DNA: TGTGCCAGCAGCGGTTGGACAGGTTATAATTCACCCCTCCACTTT.

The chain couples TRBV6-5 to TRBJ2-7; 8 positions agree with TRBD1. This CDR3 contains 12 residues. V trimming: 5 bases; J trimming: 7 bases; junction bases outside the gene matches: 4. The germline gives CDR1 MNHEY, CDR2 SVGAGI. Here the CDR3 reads CASSPTGGEQYF. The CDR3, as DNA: TGTGCCAGCAGTCCAACAGGGGGGGAGCAGTACTTC.

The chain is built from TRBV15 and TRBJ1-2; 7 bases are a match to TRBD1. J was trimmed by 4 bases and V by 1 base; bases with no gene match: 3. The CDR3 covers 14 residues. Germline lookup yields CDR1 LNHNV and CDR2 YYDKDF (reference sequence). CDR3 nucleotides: TGTGCCACCAGCAGAGTGTACAGGGGCTATGGCTACACCTTC. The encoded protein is CATSRVYRGYGYTF.

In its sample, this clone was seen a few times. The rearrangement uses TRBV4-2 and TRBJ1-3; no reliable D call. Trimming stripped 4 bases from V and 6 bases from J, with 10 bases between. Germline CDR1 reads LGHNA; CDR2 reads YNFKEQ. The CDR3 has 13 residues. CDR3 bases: TGTGCCAGCAGCCCCCAAGGAGAAAACACCATATATTTT. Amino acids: CASSPQGENTIYF.

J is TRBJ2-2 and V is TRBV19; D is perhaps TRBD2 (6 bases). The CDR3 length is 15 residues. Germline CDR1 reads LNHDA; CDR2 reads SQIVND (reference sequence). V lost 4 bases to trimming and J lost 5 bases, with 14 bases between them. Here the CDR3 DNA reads TGTGCCAGTAGTACGTACGGGGGTGCGACCGGGGAGCTGTTTTTT. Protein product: CASSTYGGATGELFF.

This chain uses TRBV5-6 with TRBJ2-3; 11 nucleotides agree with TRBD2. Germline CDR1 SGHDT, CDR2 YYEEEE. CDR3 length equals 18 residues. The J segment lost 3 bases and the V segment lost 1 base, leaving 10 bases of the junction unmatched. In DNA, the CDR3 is TGTGCCAGCAGCTTGAAAACTAGCGGGAGAGGGGTTACAGATACGCAGTATTTT. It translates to CASSLKTSGRGVTDTQYF.